What follows describes a single TCR beta chain. Original processing methods: Reference gene primer amplification in the assay estimated nucleated cell counts. Libraries were prepared by immunoSEQ multiplex PCR; TCRdb keeps only in-frame clonotypes and omits some of them. That table furnishes V, J and clone size, whereas the DNA furnished D and trimming. The sample contains approximately 30,000 clones, 87% of which appear only once. This sample stems from a study of blood T cell repertoires in COVID-19. Sequenced material: peripheral blood. The sequence came from a human donor in a cohort sampled during active COVID-19.

DNA for the CDR3: TGTGCCAGCTGGCGGACAGGGGGCCACGAGCAGTACTTC. Encoded protein: CASWRTGGHEQYF. The chain recombines TRBV25-1 with TRBJ2-7; the match to TRBD1 covers 11 bases. With V trimmed by 8 bases and J by 5 bases, 5 bases remained unmatched. Germline V gives CDR1 MGHDK, CDR2 SYGVNS. The CDR3 runs 13 residues.